Each of the 32 T cell receptor beta chains below was sequenced from the same sample in a study of yellow fever vaccine responses in identical twins. One entry per CDR3 protein results from TCRdb running MiXCR on the RT-PCR reads. Counted here are under 20,000 distinct CDR3 sequences, nearly 70% occurring once; the ten biggest clones make up 2% to 2.5%. Sequenced material: T cells from blood (PBMCs), unsorted or a sorted subset (not recorded which), taken before or after yellow fever vaccination (not recorded which). These receptor sequences come from a woman under 30 who received the yellow fever vaccine.

This clonotype was seen once. In DNA form, the CDR3 reads TGCGCCAGCAGCTCACGACAGGGAACTTCCCTTACTGAGCAGTTCTTC. Its protein is CASSSRQGTSLTEQFF. This chain connects TRBV5-1 to TRBJ2-1; TRBD1 matches 7 bases. The CDR3 length is 16 residues. Germline V gives CDR1 SGHRS, CDR2 YFSETQ. The V and J ends lost 3 bases and 9 bases, in that order; junction bases with no gene match: 15.

The chain links TRBV18 to TRBJ1-2; no definite D call. V was cut by 3 bases and J by 7 bases, with 21 bases left in between. There are 16 residues in the CDR3. Germline V gene data show CDR1 as KGHSH and CDR2 as LQKENI. In DNA form, the CDR3 reads TGTGCCAGCTCACCCTTCTCAGGAAGGCAGGCCGCTGGCTACACCTTC. It yields the protein CASSPFSGRQAAGYTF.

The gene calls are TRBV7-9 and TRBJ2-1; 7 positions agree with TRBD2. V was clipped by 2 bases and J by 4 bases; unmatched bases: 5. The CDR3 loop spans 15 amino acids. CDR1 is SEHNR, CDR2 FQNEAQ, per germline (reference sequence). Here the CDR3 DNA reads TGTGCCAGCAGCTTACACGGGGGGAATTACAATGAGCAGTTCTTC. Protein: CASSLHGGNYNEQFF.

The table lists this clonotype with a count of one. Here the CDR3 DNA reads TGCAGTGTTCGGAATCCGAGCTCCTACAATGAGCAGTTCTTC. Residues: CSVRNPSSYNEQFF. This chain connects TRBV20-1 to TRBJ2-1; no reliable D call. V was shortened by 7 bases and J by 0 bases, with 13 bases between the two germline ends. The germline CDR1 and CDR2 sequences are DFQATT and SNEGSKA (reference sequence). This CDR3 comprises 14 residues.

This chain uses TRBV24-1 with TRBJ2-5; 11 bases are a match to TRBD1. J was trimmed by 4 bases and V by 6 bases; bases with no gene match: 6. CDR1 and CDR2 (germline): KGHDR, SFDVKD. The CDR3 totals 15 residues. The CDR3 loop is CATSNSGTGGETQYF. The CDR3 DNA sequence: TGTGCCACCAGTAATTCCGGGACAGGGGGAGAGACCCAGTACTTC.

The rearrangement joins TRBV10-3 to TRBJ1-2; D not certain. The CDR3 length is 12 residues. CDR1 and CDR2 (germline): ENHRY, SYGVKD. The V end lost 1 base, the J end lost 6 bases, and 6 bases lay between the germline ends. DNA of the CDR3: TGTGCCATCAGTGAGTTTCGTGATGGCTACACCTTC. This translates into CAISEFRDGYTF.

This clonotype was observed a few times. The chain joins TRBV11-1 to TRBJ1-5, with 9 bases that match TRBD1. The CDR3 is 16 residues long. Trimming removed 5 bases from V and 5 bases from J; junction bases left unmatched: 10. Per the germline V gene, CDR1 is SGHAT and CDR2 is FQDESV (reference sequence). CDR3 residues: CASSPGQGRPDQPQHF. CDR3 sequence (DNA): TGTGCCAGCAGCCCGGGACAGGGAAGGCCCGATCAGCCCCAGCATTTT.

The chain links TRBV12-3 or TRBV12-4 to TRBJ2-1; D is perhaps TRBD2 (6 bases). The CDR3 spans 13 residues. The V gene lost 7 bases and the J gene lost 2 bases, with 9 bases spanning the gap. In nucleotides, the CDR3 is TGTGCCAGCATGGGAGGTACCTACAATGAGCAGTTCTTC. This codes for CASMGGTYNEQFF.

The chain couples TRBV7-2 to TRBJ2-7; D not resolved. Trimming pared 3 bases from V and 5 bases from J, leaving 8 bases between. The CDR3 contains 12 residues. Germline assignment: CDR1 SGHTA and CDR2 FQGNSA. The CDR3 protein is CASSLVSNEQYF. In DNA form, the CDR3 reads TGTGCCAGCAGCTTGGTAAGCAACGAGCAGTACTTC.

The rearrangement links TRBV10-3 to TRBJ1-1; D not resolved. Per germline, CDR1 ENHRY and CDR2 SYGVKD. The CDR3 has 12 residues. Between the trimmed V and J ends, which lost 0 bases and 6 bases, there was a span of 5 bases. CDR3 region: CAISESRAEAFF. As DNA, the CDR3 is TGTGCCATCAGTGAGTCAAGGGCTGAAGCTTTCTTT.

This clonotype was observed a handful of times. This chain joins TRBV29-1 and TRBJ2-7, with unresolved D. The CDR3 is 13 amino acids. Trimming took 3 bases from V and 1 from J, leaving 10 bases between them. Germline values: CDR1 SQVTM, CDR2 ANQGSEA. The CDR3 DNA reads TGCAGCGTTGACGGGCCAGATTCCTACGAGCAGTACGTC. Amino acid sequence: CSVDGPDSYEQYV.

This clonotype was seen only a few times. CDR3 sequence: CASSFERGGHDEQFF. CDR3 nucleotides: TGCGCCAGCAGCTTCGAGCGGGGGGGCCACGATGAGCAGTTCTTC. V and J are TRBV5-1 and TRBJ2-1; 10 bases align to TRBD2. V lost 2 bases to trimming and J lost 8 bases; unmatched junction nucleotides: 7. This CDR3 comprises 15 residues. Germline V gene sequence: CDR1 SGHRS, CDR2 YFSETQ.

The CDR3 protein is CASSYVRGYTF. Written as DNA, the CDR3 is TGTGCCAGCAGTTACGTCCGGGGCTACACCTTC. The genes are TRBV12-3 or TRBV12-4 and TRBJ1-2; D unclear. Trimming took 4 bases from V and 8 from J, leaving 8 bases between them. The CDR3 length is 11 residues.

The chain has TRBV4-2 and TRBJ2-2, with D hard to call. With 2 bases removed from V and 5 bases from J, the gap between germline ends came to 9 bases. The V gene's germline CDR1 is LGHNA and CDR2 YNFKEQ. The CDR3 is made up of 14 amino acids. Here the CDR3 DNA reads TGTGCCAGCAGCCAACCCACAGCAACCGGGGAGCTGTTTTTT. Amino acid sequence: CASSQPTATGELFF.

V is TRBV3-1 and J is TRBJ1-1; possibly TRBD1 for D (5 bases). From germline, CDR1 is LGHDT and CDR2 YNNKEL (reference sequence). The CDR3 extends over 12 amino acids. Here the CDR3 DNA reads TGTGCGGCAGGGTGGGGGAACACTGAAGCTTTCTTT. It codes for CAAGWGNTEAFF.

V usage is TRBV2 and J usage is TRBJ2-4; D is perhaps TRBD1 (6 bases). This CDR3 comprises 12 residues. Trimming left V 4 bases short and J 9 bases short, with 10 bases between. In germline, CDR1 is SNHLY, CDR2 FYNNEI. The CDR3 region has the DNA TGTGCCAGCAGTGCCTTGGGGGCCATTCAGTACTTC. Its translation: CASSALGAIQYF.

The chain joins TRBV7-6 to TRBJ2-3, with 7 bases matching TRBD2. This CDR3 is built from 17 residues. CDR1 and CDR2 from the germline V gene are SGHVS and FNYEAQ. With V trimmed by 5 bases and J by 0 bases, 11 bases remained unmatched. The CDR3 loop reads CASSQSGTSHSTDTQYF. For the CDR3, the DNA is TGTGCCAGCAGCCAAAGCGGGACTTCACATAGCACAGATACGCAGTATTTT.

The V gene is TRBV2, the J gene TRBJ2-7; weak D call: TRBD1 (6 bases). The CDR3 sequence is 13 residues long. Germline values: CDR1 SNHLY, CDR2 FYNNEI. V shed 7 bases and J shed 2 bases, with 12 bases lying between them. The DNA of the CDR3 is TGTGCCAGCACGTGGACAGACACCTACGAGCAGTACTTC. Translated: CASTWTDTYEQYF.

The chain joins TRBV20-1 to TRBJ2-3, with D possibly matching TRBD1 (5 bases). The V end was cut by 0 bases, the J end by 2 bases, with 12 bases between. Germline V CDR1 and CDR2: DFQATT, SNEGSKA (reference sequence). The CDR3 sequence is 15 residues long. The CDR3 DNA is TGCAGTGCTAGAGATTCAGGGCAGCCCACAGATACGCAGTATTTT. It is translated as CSARDSGQPTDTQYF.

The rearrangement links TRBV9 to TRBJ2-1, with D unclear. V was pared by 0 bases and J by 7 bases, with 11 bases between. Germline V CDR1 and CDR2: SGDLS, YYNGEE. This CDR3 spans 14 amino acids. CDR3 DNA sequence: TGTGCCAGCAGCGTAGAGGTAGCCGGTAATGAGCAGTTCTTC. As protein: CASSVEVAGNEQFF.

This chain links TRBV20-1 with TRBJ2-1; a possible D gene is TRBD2 (5 bases). V was trimmed by 0 bases and J by 3 bases, leaving 9 bases between them. There are 14 residues in the CDR3. CDR1 DFQATT and CDR2 SNEGSKA come from the germline V gene (reference sequence). This CDR3 is CSARDREHYNEQFF. In DNA, the CDR3 is TGCAGTGCTAGAGATAGGGAGCACTACAATGAGCAGTTCTTC.

DNA of the CDR3: TGCGCCAGCAGCCAAGACAGGACAGGGAGTTCACCCCTCCACTTT. Amino acid sequence: CASSQDRTGSSPLHF. The V gene is TRBV4-1, the J gene TRBJ1-6; 8 nucleotides match TRBD1. The CDR3 runs to 15 residues. Unmatched junction bases numbered 4, after V lost 0 bases and J lost 9 bases. Germline lookup yields CDR1 MGHRA and CDR2 YSYEKL.

This chain joins TRBV6-1 and TRBJ1-2, with D perhaps TRBD1 (5 bases). Trimming took off 2 bases at V and 0 bases at J, with 13 bases between the two ends. The CDR3 sequence is 16 residues long. CDR1 and CDR2 from the germline V gene are MNHNS and SASEGT. The CDR3 protein is CASSEQDSAANYGYTF. CDR3 bases: TGTGCCAGCAGTGAACAAGACAGCGCAGCTAACTATGGCTACACCTTC.

This clonotype was observed a handful of times. The rearrangement joins TRBV20-1 to TRBJ2-7; D unresolved. This CDR3 is 11 amino acids long. V gave up 5 bases and J gave up 7 bases, with 12 bases separating them. Per germline, CDR1 DFQATT and CDR2 SNEGSKA (reference sequence). This CDR3 reads CSAPGPQEQYF. As DNA, the CDR3 is TGCAGTGCTCCCGGACCGCAAGAGCAGTACTTC.

V and J are TRBV4-1 and TRBJ2-3, with 10 bases fitting TRBD2. Losses at the gene ends were 1 base for V and 1 base for J; bases not matched to a gene: 5. The CDR3 is 17 amino acids. The germline gives CDR1 MGHRA, CDR2 YSYEKL. The CDR3: CASSQGYTSGGTDTQYF. The CDR3 bases are TGCGCCAGCAGCCAAGGGTATACTAGCGGGGGCACAGATACGCAGTATTTT.

The chain couples TRBV18 to TRBJ2-7; D possibly uses TRBD1 or TRBD2 (5 bases each). CDR1 and CDR2 from the germline V gene are KGHSH and LQKENI. This CDR3 spans 14 amino acids. Trimming pared 2 bases from V and 5 bases from J, leaving 13 bases between. Here the CDR3 DNA reads TGTGCCAGCTCACCAGGGGGTTCATCCAACGAGCAGTACTTC. Its translation is CASSPGGSSNEQYF.

This clonotype showed up just a few times. This chain uses TRBV5-4 with TRBJ2-7; the D is unclear. This CDR3 has 13 amino acids. V lost 3 bases to trimming and J lost 6 bases, with 13 bases between them. CDR1 is SGHNT and CDR2 is YYREEE in the germline V gene (reference sequence). This CDR3 reads CASSSWRSSEQYF. The CDR3 region has the DNA TGTGCCAGCAGCTCGTGGCGAAGCTCCGAGCAGTACTTC.

The V gene is TRBV29-1, the J gene TRBJ2-3, with 7 bases that match TRBD2. Trimming at V came to 3 bases and at J to 4 bases, leaving 4 bases not matched to a gene. The CDR3 runs to 13 residues. From germline, CDR1 is SQVTM and CDR2 ANQGSEA. The CDR3 coding sequence is TGCAGCGTTGATAGCGGGCCGTCAGATACGCAGTATTTT. Amino acid sequence: CSVDSGPSDTQYF.

This clonotype showed up just a few times. This chain joins TRBV29-1 and TRBJ2-5; D is perhaps TRBD1 (5 bases). V was clipped by 8 bases and J by 4 bases, with 14 bases between them. The CDR3 consists of 12 residues. The germline CDR1 and CDR2 sequences are SQVTM and ANQGSEA. CDR3 sequence: CSSSGWRETQYF. As DNA, the CDR3 is TGCAGCTCCTCAGGGTGGCGAGAGACCCAGTACTTC.

This chain connects TRBV13 to TRBJ2-1, with TRBD2 matching over 12 bases. Losses at the gene ends were 7 bases for V and 7 bases for J; bases not matched to a gene: 8. CDR1 is PRHDT, CDR2 FYEKMQ, per germline (reference sequence). The CDR3 covers 15 residues. The CDR3 is CASTTTSGRTNEQFF. Here the CDR3 DNA reads TGTGCCAGCACGACCACTAGCGGGAGGACGAATGAGCAGTTCTTC.

V and J are TRBV2 and TRBJ2-7; D is uncertain. The V gene lost 2 bases and the J gene lost 6 bases, with 8 bases spanning the gap. The CDR3 totals 12 residues. Germline-derived CDR1 and CDR2 are SNHLY and FYNNEI. This chain's CDR3 is CASSERSGEQYV. CDR3 nucleotides: TGTGCCAGCAGTGAACGCTCTGGCGAGCAGTACGTC.

The gene calls are TRBV4-2 and TRBJ1-4, with D possibly being TRBD1 (6 bases). The V end lost 1 base, the J end lost 7 bases, and 13 bases lay between the germline ends. In germline, CDR1 is LGHNA, CDR2 YNFKEQ. This CDR3 contains 15 residues. As DNA, the CDR3 is TGTGCCAGCAGCCAAGTCCGGGGGCGAGGTGAAAAACTGTTTTTT. Translation gives CASSQVRGRGEKLFF.